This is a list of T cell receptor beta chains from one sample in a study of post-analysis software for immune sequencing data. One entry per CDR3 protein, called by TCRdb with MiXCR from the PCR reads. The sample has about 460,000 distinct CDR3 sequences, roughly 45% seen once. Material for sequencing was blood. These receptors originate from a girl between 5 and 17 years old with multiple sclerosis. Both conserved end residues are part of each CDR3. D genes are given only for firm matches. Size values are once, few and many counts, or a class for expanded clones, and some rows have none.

TGCAGTGCTAGCGTCGACGAAGCTTTCTTT | CSASVDEAFF | - | TRBJ1-1 | TRBV20-1 | -
TGTGCCGGCAGCCTAGAGCGGGGGAGCTCCTACGAGCAGTACTTC | CAGSLERGSSYEQYF | - | TRBJ2-7 | TRBV6-5 | TRBD2
TGTGCCAGCAGCTTTAAGAACTCTGCAGATACGCAGTATTTT | CASSFKNSADTQYF | few | TRBJ2-3 | TRBV7-2 | -
TGCAGCGTTATCCGGGCAGGGGGTCCTCCCTACGAGCAGTACTTC | CSVIRAGGPPYEQYF | - | TRBJ2-7 | TRBV29-1 | TRBD1
TGTGCCAGCAGCCAAGGGACTAGCCAGCAGTACTTC | CASSQGTSQQYF | once | TRBJ2-4 | TRBV3-1 | TRBD2
TGTGCCAGCAGTCGAGGACAAGACAATGAGCAGTTCTTC | CASSRGQDNEQFF | - | TRBJ2-1 | TRBV9 | -
TGCGCCAGCAGCTTGGGCCGACAGACCCCATCTTCCTACGAGCAGTACTTC | CASSLGRQTPSSYEQYF | - | TRBJ2-7 | TRBV5-1 | -
TGTGCCAGCAGCCACCTCGGCACAGATACGCAGTATTTT | CASSHLGTDTQYF | - | TRBJ2-3 | TRBV7-6 | -
TGCGCCAGCAGCGGGCAGCCAGCTTACGAGCAGTACTTC | CASSGQPAYEQYF | many | TRBJ2-7 | TRBV4-1 | -
TGTGCCAGCAGTTTGGGGGGTCCGAACACTGAAGCTTTCTTT | CASSLGGPNTEAFF | - | TRBJ1-1 | TRBV12-3/TRBV12-4 | -
TGTGCCAGCAGCTTAGACAGGGAAGGAGAGCAGTTCTTC | CASSLDREGEQFF | - | TRBJ2-1 | TRBV7-2 | -
TGTGCCAGCAGGTTTATTTCGACAGGCTACCAAGAGACCCAGTACTTC | CASRFISTGYQETQYF | - | TRBJ2-5 | TRBV6-1 | -
TGCAGCGTTGGAGGTAGCGGGACCCCCTACGAGCAGTACTTC | CSVGGSGTPYEQYF | - | TRBJ2-7 | TRBV29-1 | TRBD2
TGCGCCAGCAGCCAAGATACCCGGAAACTAGCGGGAACCACAGATACGCAGTATTTT | CASSQDTRKLAGTTDTQYF | - | TRBJ2-3 | TRBV4-3 | TRBD2
TGCGCCAGCAGCCAGTCCCTTGGGCGGGAGATAGTCGATGAGCAGTTCTTC | CASSQSLGREIVDEQFF | - | TRBJ2-1 | TRBV4-3 | TRBD2
TGCAGTGCTGAGGAAAGTAGGGGTCCCCACAATGAGCAGTTCTTC | CSAEESRGPHNEQFF | - | TRBJ2-1 | TRBV20-1 | -
TGCGCCAGCAGCTGGGACCCTAGCGCGGGAGAGCAGTACTTC | CASSWDPSAGEQYF | - | TRBJ2-5 | TRBV5-1 | TRBD2
TGTGCCAGCAGTTTCGGACTAGCGGGAGCTAGCACAGATACGCAGTATTTT | CASSFGLAGASTDTQYF | few | TRBJ2-3 | TRBV12-3/TRBV12-4 | TRBD2
TGTGCCAGCAGACCTACAAGCGGCGAGCAGTACTTC | CASRPTSGEQYF | - | TRBJ2-7 | TRBV28 | -
TGCAGCGTGGAGCGGCAGGGCTACACCTTC | CSVERQGYTF | few | TRBJ1-2 | TRBV29-1 | -
TGTGCCAGCAGTCCCCATTGGGGTTACGAGCAGTACTTC | CASSPHWGYEQYF | few | TRBJ2-7 | TRBV28 | -
TGCAGCGTTGATTTATTCGGGGCCCACGAGCAGTTCTTC | CSVDLFGAHEQFF | - | TRBJ2-1 | TRBV29-1 | -
TGTGCCAGCAGCTTAGAGTTGGATGGCTACACCTTC | CASSLELDGYTF | once | TRBJ1-2 | TRBV7-9 | -
TGTGCCAGCAGCCCTCCCGGGGACAGATTCCAAGAGACCCAGTACTTC | CASSPPGDRFQETQYF | many | TRBJ2-5 | TRBV4-2 | TRBD1
TGCGCCAGCAGCTTGGGCCAGTTGGGGGAAAAACTGTTTTTT | CASSLGQLGEKLFF | - | TRBJ1-4 | TRBV5-1 | -
TGTGCCACCGCTAGGACAGATCTTTCCTACGAGCAGTACTTC | CATARTDLSYEQYF | few | TRBJ2-7 | TRBV28 | -
TGTGCCAGCAGCCAAGGTGCAGGAGGGGCTGAAGCTTTCTTT | CASSQGAGGAEAFF | - | TRBJ1-1 | TRBV3-1 | -
TGTGCCAGCAGCCCCGCCAGGGTGGAAGTGGAGACCCAGTACTTC | CASSPARVEVETQYF | medium-sized | TRBJ2-5 | TRBV7-9 | -
TGTGCCAGCAGCCCGCGACCGCTGGAGCGGGCAGATACGCAGTATTTT | CASSPRPLERADTQYF | few | TRBJ2-3 | TRBV14 | -
TGCAGTGCTAGAGATTCAGGGGCGTGGGAGACCCAGTACTTC | CSARDSGAWETQYF | - | TRBJ2-5 | TRBV20-1 | -
TGCTCTTCAGGGAACTATGAAAAACTGTTTTTT | CSSGNYEKLFF | - | TRBJ1-4 | TRBV20-1 | -
TGTGCCACCAGCAGAGATTTAGGGTTCTTCTATGGCTACACCTTC | CATSRDLGFFYGYTF | - | TRBJ1-2 | TRBV15 | -
TGTGCCAGCAGCTCTACTGAACTGAACACTGAAGCTTGCTTT | CASSSTELNTEACF | - | TRBJ1-1 | TRBV7-9 | -
TGTGCCAGCAGTTTATCGAAGTCCACCGGGGAGCTGTTTTTT | CASSLSKSTGELFF | - | TRBJ2-2 | TRBV27 | -
TGTGCCGACCGGCAAACTAGCACAGATACGCAGTATTTT | CADRQTSTDTQYF | few | TRBJ2-3 | TRBV12-3/TRBV12-4 | -
TGCGCCAGCAGCCCCCCGGGACCGCCTTCCTACGAGCAGTACTTC | CASSPPGPPSYEQYF | few | TRBJ2-7 | TRBV5-1 | -
TGTGCCAGCAGCTACATCTGGTCGCTAGCGGGAGTGCATACGCAGTATTTT | CASSYIWSLAGVHTQYF | - | TRBJ2-3 | TRBV11-2 | TRBD2
- | CASSLFGRGTTDERYF | - | TRBJ2-4 | TRBV7-3 | -
TGTGCCAGCAGCTTCGGGACAGCCTCAGGCTACACCTTC | CASSFGTASGYTF | - | TRBJ1-2 | TRBV5-6 | TRBD1
TGCGCCAGCAGCGTCCCCGCCCAAGAGACCCAGTACTTC | CASSVPAQETQYF | - | TRBJ2-5 | TRBV5-1 | -
TGTGCCAGCAGTCTATCCCGACGTACGATATACGAGCAGTACTTC | CASSLSRRTIYEQYF | - | TRBJ2-7 | TRBV27 | -
TGTGCCAGCAGCTTGATATCGCCAAGCGATTCTAACTATGGCTACACCTTC | CASSLISPSDSNYGYTF | few | TRBJ1-2 | TRBV5-6 | -
TGCAGCGTTGGGCTACCCCTCACAGATACGCAGTATTTT | CSVGLPLTDTQYF | - | TRBJ2-3 | TRBV29-1 | -
TGTGCCAGCAGCCCAACTAGCGTCTCCTACGAGCAGTACTTC | CASSPTSVSYEQYF | - | TRBJ2-7 | TRBV12-3/TRBV12-4 | TRBD2
TGCGCCAGCAGCCATGTAACGGGACTAGCGGAGGTAAATGAGCAGTTCTTC | CASSHVTGLAEVNEQFF | - | TRBJ2-1 | TRBV4-1 | TRBD2
TGTGCCAGCAGTCCCCCAGGGGGGGGAAGGTACGAGCAGTACTTC | CASSPPGGGRYEQYF | - | TRBJ2-7 | TRBV28 | -
TGTGCCAGTAGTATCCTCTGGGGGACAGGGCAAGTCGGCTACACCTTC | CASSILWGTGQVGYTF | - | TRBJ1-2 | TRBV19 | TRBD1
TGCAGTGCTTTCACTAGCGGGGAACCCCCCTACCAAGAGACCCAGTACTTC | CSAFTSGEPPYQETQYF | - | TRBJ2-5 | TRBV20-1 | TRBD2
TGTGCCAGCAGGTCCGGGACAGGGGTTAACACTGAAGCTTTCTTT | CASRSGTGVNTEAFF | - | TRBJ1-1 | TRBV7-9 | TRBD1
TGTGCCAGCAGTTTAGGGGGACTAAAATACGAGCAGTACTTC | CASSLGGLKYEQYF | - | TRBJ2-7 | TRBV12-3/TRBV12-4 | TRBD2
TGTGCCAGCAGCTTGTCGGATGGCAATCAGCCCCAGCATTTT | CASSLSDGNQPQHF | - | TRBJ1-5 | TRBV5-5 | -
TGCGCCAGCAGCCAGGGACTAGCGGGAGTTGGCATTCAGTACTTC | CASSQGLAGVGIQYF | - | TRBJ2-4 | TRBV4-1 | TRBD2
TGCAGCGGGTCGAACGGGAGAAACACCGGGGAGCTGTTTTTT | CSGSNGRNTGELFF | - | TRBJ2-2 | TRBV29-1 | -
TGCAGCGTCCGGACAGGGAGAGATACGCAGTATTTT | CSVRTGRDTQYF | - | TRBJ2-3 | TRBV29-1 | TRBD1